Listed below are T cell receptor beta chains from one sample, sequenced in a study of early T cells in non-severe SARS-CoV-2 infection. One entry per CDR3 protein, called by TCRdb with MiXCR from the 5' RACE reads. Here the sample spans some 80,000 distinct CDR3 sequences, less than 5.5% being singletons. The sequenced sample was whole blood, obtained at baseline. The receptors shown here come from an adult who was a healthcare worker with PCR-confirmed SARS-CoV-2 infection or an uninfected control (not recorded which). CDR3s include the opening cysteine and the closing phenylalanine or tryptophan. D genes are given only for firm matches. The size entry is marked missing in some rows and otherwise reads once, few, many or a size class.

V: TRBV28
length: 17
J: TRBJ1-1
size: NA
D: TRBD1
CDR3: CASTLHRGQGWDTEAFF
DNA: TGTGCCAGCACCCTTCATCGCGGACAGGGATGGGACACTGAAGCTTTCTTT

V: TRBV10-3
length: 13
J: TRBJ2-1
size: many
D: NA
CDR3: CAITADSYNEQFF
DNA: TGTGCCATCACGGCGGACTCCTACAATGAGCAGTTCTTC

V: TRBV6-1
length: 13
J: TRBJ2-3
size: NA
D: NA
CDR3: CASSEVGEDTQYF
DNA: TGTGCCAGCAGTGAGGTTGGGGAGGATACGCAGTATTTT

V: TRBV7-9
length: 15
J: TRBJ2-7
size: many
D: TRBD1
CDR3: CASSSRDRGEYEQYF
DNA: TGTGCCAGCAGCTCCCGGGACAGGGGGGAATACGAGCAGTACTTC

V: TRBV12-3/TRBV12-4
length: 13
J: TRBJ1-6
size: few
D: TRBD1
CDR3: CASNDRVASPLHF
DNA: TGTGCCAGCAATGACAGGGTCGCTTCACCCCTCCACTTT

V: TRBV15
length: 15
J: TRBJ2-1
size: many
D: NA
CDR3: CATSSERGTYNEQFF
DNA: TGTGCCACCAGCAGCGAACGGGGAACATACAATGAGCAGTTCTTC

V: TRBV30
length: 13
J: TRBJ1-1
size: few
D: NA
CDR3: CAWRYRGSSEAFF
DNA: TGTGCCTGGAGATATCGGGGATCCTCTGAAGCTTTCTTT

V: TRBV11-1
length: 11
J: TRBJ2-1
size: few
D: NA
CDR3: CASSRLGEQFF
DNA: TGTGCCAGCAGCAGGTTAGGGGAGCAGTTCTTC

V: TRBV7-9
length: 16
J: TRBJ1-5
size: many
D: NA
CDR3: CASSLQDTRGGQPQHF
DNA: TGTGCCAGCAGCTTACAGGACACCCGGGGGGGTCAGCCCCAGCATTTT

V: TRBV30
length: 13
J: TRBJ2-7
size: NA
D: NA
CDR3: CAWRRDGGYEQYF
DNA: TGTGCCTGGAGGAGGGACGGGGGCTACGAGCAGTACTTC

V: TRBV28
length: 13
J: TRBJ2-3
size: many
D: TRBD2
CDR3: CASSSRLADTQYF
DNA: TGTGCCAGCAGCTCCCGACTAGCGGATACGCAGTATTTT

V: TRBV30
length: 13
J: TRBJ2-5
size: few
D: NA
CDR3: CAWSGLSGETQYF
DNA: TGTGCCTGGAGTGGCCTCAGCGGGGAGACCCAGTACTTC

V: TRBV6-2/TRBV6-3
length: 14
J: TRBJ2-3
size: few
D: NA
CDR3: CASSYDASTDTQYF
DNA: TGTGCCAGCAGTTACGATGCTAGCACAGATACGCAGTATTTT

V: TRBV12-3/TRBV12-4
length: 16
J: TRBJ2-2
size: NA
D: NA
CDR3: CASSLTRTTSTGELFF
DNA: TGTGCCAGCAGTTTAACGAGGACGACAAGCACCGGGGAGCTGTTTTTT

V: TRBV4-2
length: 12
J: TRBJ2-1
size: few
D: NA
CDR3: CASSLMDNEQFF
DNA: TGTGCCAGCAGCCTCATGGACAATGAGCAGTTCTTC

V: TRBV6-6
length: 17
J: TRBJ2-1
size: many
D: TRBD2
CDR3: CASTPVRGTSGNNEQFF
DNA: TGTGCCAGCACCCCCGTCAGGGGGACTAGCGGGAACAATGAGCAGTTCTTC

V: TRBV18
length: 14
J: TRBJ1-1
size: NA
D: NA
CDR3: CASSLRGFVTEAFF
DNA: TGTGCCAGCTCACTCAGGGGTTTTGTCACTGAAGCTTTCTTT

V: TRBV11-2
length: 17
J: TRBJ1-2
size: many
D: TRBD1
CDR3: CASRIPGTGSTNYGYTF
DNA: TGTGCCAGCAGAATACCCGGGACAGGGAGTACTAACTATGGCTACACCTTC

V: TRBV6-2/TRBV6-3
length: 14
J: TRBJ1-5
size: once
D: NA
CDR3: CASRSAGRHQPQHF
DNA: TGTGCCAGCAGATCTGCAGGGCGCCATCAGCCCCAGCATTTT

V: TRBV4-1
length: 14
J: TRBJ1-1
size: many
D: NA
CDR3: CASSLVMGNTEAFF
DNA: TGCGCCAGCAGCCTTGTAATGGGGAACACTGAAGCTTTCTTT

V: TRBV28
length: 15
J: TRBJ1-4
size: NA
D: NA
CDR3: CASSPAFGANEKLFF
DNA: TGTGCCAGCAGCCCCGCGTTCGGGGCTAATGAAAAACTGTTTTTT

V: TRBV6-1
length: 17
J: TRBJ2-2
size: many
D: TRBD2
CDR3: CASTTSGRARRTGELFF
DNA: TGTGCCAGCACAACTAGCGGGAGGGCCCGTCGGACCGGGGAGCTGTTTTTT

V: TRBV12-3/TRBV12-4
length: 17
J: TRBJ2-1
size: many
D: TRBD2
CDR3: CASSSPTSGSTYNEQFF
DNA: TGTGCCAGCAGTTCGCCGACTAGCGGGAGTACCTACAATGAGCAGTTCTTC

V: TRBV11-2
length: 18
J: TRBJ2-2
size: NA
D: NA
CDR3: CASSYSPRQRSNTGELFF
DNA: TGTGCCAGCAGTTATTCCCCACGGCAGCGGTCGAACACCGGGGAGCTGTTTTTT

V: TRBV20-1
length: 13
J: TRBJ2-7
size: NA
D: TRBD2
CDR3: CSARLAGVYEQYF
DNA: TGCAGTGCCAGACTAGCGGGAGTCTACGAGCAGTACTTC

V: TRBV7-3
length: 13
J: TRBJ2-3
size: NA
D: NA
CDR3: CASSSREADTQYF
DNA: TGTGCCAGCAGCTCCCGTGAAGCAGATACGCAGTATTTT

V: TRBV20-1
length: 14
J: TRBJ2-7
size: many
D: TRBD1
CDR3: CSARDVDRDYEQYF
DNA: TGCAGTGCTAGAGATGTGGACAGGGACTACGAGCAGTACTTC

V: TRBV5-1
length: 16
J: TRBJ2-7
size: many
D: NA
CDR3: CASSLDGGGSSREQYF
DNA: TGCGCCAGCAGCTTGGATGGAGGGGGGTCCTCGCGGGAGCAGTACTTC

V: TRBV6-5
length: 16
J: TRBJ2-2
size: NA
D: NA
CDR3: CASSNAASDRGGELFF
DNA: TGTGCCAGCAGCAACGCGGCTAGCGATAGGGGCGGGGAGCTGTTTTTT

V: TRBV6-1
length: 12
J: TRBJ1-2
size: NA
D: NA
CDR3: CASSEIQSGYTF
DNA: TGTGCCAGCAGTGAAATTCAGTCTGGCTACACCTTC

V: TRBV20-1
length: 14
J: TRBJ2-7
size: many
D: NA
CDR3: CSAEGRGVSYEQYF
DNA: TGCAGTGCTGAAGGTCGCGGGGTTTCCTACGAGCAGTACTTC

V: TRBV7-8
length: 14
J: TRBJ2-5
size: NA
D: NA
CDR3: CASSLRQGEVTQYF
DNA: TGTGCCAGCAGCTTAAGGCAGGGGGAGGTGACCCAGTACTTC

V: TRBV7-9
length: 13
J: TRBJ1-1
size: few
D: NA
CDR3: CASSSGTRAEAFF
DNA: TGTGCCAGCAGCTCAGGGACCCGCGCTGAAGCTTTCTTT

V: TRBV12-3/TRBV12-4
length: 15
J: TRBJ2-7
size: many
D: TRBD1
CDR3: CASSLGDRESYEQYF
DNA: TGTGCCAGCAGTTTGGGGGACAGGGAATCCTACGAGCAGTACTTC

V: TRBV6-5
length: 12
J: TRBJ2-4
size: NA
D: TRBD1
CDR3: CASRNDRDSYFF
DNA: TGTGCCAGCAGGAACGACCGGGACAGCTATTTCTTC

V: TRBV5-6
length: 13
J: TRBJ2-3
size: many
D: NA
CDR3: CASSLASADTQYF
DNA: TGTGCCAGCAGCTTGGCCTCGGCAGATACGCAGTATTTT

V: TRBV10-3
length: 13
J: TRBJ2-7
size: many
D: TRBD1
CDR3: CAIGGQGVGEQYF
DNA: TGTGCCATCGGTGGGCAGGGGGTAGGAGAGCAGTACTTC

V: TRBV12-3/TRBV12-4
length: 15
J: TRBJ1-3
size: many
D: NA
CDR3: CASSFLPGSGNTIYF
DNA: TGTGCCAGCAGTTTCCTCCCGGGATCTGGAAACACCATATATTTT

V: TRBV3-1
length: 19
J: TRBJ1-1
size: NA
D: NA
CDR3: CASSQDQGGAARMNTEAFF
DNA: TGTGCCAGCAGCCAAGATCAGGGAGGGGCAGCCCGAATGAACACTGAAGCTTTCTTT

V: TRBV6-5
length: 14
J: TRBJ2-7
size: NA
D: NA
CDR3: CASNTVRYGDEQYF
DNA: TGTGCCAGCAATACGGTACGATACGGTGACGAGCAGTACTTC

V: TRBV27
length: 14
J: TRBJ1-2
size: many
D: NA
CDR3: CASSRQQLNYGYTF
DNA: TGTGCCAGCAGTAGACAGCAACTGAACTATGGCTACACCTTC

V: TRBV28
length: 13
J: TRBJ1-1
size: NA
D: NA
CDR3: CASSIQGNTEAFF
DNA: TGTGCCAGCAGTATTCAGGGGAACACTGAAGCTTTCTTT

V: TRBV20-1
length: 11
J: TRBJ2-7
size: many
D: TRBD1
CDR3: CSASHTGGKYF
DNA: TGCAGTGCTAGCCACACAGGGGGGAAGTACTTC

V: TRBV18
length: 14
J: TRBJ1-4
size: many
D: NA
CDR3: CASSPPSSREKLFF
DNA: TGTGCCAGCTCACCACCCAGTTCGAGGGAAAAACTGTTTTTT

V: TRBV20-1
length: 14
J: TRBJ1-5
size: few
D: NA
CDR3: CSARAGVENQPQHF
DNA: TGCAGTGCTAGGGCGGGGGTTGAAAATCAGCCCCAGCATTTT

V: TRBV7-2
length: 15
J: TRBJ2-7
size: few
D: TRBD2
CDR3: CASSFTSGSSYEQYF
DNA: TGTGCCAGCAGCTTTACTAGCGGGAGCTCCTACGAGCAGTACTTC

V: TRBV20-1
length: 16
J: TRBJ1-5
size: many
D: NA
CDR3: CSALTGTFLSNQPQHF
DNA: TGCAGTGCTCTAACCGGGACATTCCTTAGCAATCAGCCCCAGCATTTT

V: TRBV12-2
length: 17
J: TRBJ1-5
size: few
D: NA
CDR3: CASRLVKLSGYCQPQHF
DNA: TGTGCAAGTCGCTTAGTTAAGCTTTCGGGGTATTGTCAGCCCCAGCATTTT

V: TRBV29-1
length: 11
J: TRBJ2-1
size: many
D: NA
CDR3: CSVDVGGSQFF
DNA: TGCAGCGTTGACGTGGGGGGTTCTCAGTTCTTC

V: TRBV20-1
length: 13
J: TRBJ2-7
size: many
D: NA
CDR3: CSAAGTQGYEQYF
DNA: TGCAGTGCTGCCGGGACTCAGGGCTACGAGCAGTACTTC

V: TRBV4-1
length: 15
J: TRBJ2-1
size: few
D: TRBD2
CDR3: CASSHRLADYNEQFF
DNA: TGCGCCAGCAGCCACCGACTAGCGGACTACAATGAGCAGTTCTTC

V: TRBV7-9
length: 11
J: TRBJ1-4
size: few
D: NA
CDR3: CASSFDEKLFF
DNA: TGTGCCAGCAGCTTTGATGAAAAACTGTTTTTT

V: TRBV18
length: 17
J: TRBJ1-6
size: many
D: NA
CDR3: CASSPDTPRAYNSPLHF
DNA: TGTGCCAGCTCACCAGACACACCGAGGGCCTATAATTCACCCCTCCACTTT

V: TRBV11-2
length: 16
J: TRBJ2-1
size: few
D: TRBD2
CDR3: CASSPMGLADFNEQFF
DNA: TGTGCCAGCAGCCCCATGGGACTAGCGGACTTCAATGAGCAGTTCTTC